The next 18 T cell receptor beta chains were all read from a single sample in a study of shared clonotypes between healthy human individuals. Assay: immunoSEQ multiplex PCR; the TCRdb copy retains only in-frame clones and omits some. Of 2,100,000 or so clones in the sample, roughly 95% are singletons; the top ten hold 0.1% to 0.15%. Sequenced: naive CD4+ T cells sorted from blood. The subset denotes: CD45RA+ positively selected. These receptors were taken from a man aged 18-30 years in good health.

CDR3 in amino acids: CASSLAGNTEAFF. CDR3 DNA: TGTGCCAGCAGCTTAGCAGGGAACACTGAAGCTTTCTTT. The chain employs TRBV11-1 and TRBJ1-1; D not resolved. Trimming took off 0 bases at V and 1 base at J, with 3 bases between the two ends. The CDR3 runs 13 residues. Per germline, CDR1 SGHAT and CDR2 FQDESV (reference sequence). Full variable domain (rest looked up from reference TRBV11-1 and TRBJ1-1): EAEVAQSPRYKITEKSQAVAFWCDPISGHATLYWYRQILGQGPELLVQFQDESVVDDSQLPKDRFSAERLKGVDSTLKIQPAELGDSAMYLCASSLAGNTEAFFGQGTRLTVV.

The chain joins TRBV10-2 to TRBJ2-7; possibly TRBD1 for D (5 bases). The germline CDR1 and CDR2 sequences are WSHSY and SAAADI. V dropped 9 bases and J dropped 0 bases, with 15 bases sitting between them. The CDR3 loop spans 14 amino acids. The CDR3 DNA reads TGCGCCAGTCAGGGTCCCACTACCTCCTACGAGCAGTACTTC. Translated: CASQGPTTSYEQYF.

This CDR3 reads CASSLGALGQPQHF. Here the CDR3 DNA reads TGTGCCAGCAGCTTGGGGGCCTTGGGTCAGCCCCAGCATTTT. The chain has TRBV5-6 and TRBJ1-5; D remains unclear. V was clipped by 0 bases and J by 6 bases, with 10 bases between them. The germline CDR1 and CDR2 sequences are SGHDT and YYEEEE. The CDR3 runs 14 residues.

The chain is built from TRBV7-9 and TRBJ1-2; TRBD1 matches 7 bases. The germline V gene encodes CDR1 SEHNR and CDR2 FQNEAQ (reference sequence). This CDR3 region has 14 residues. The junction had 7 bases not matched to a gene; V was cut back by 5 bases and J by 4 bases. The CDR3 nucleotides read TGTGCCAGCAGCCTTTCAGGGGGGTCCTATGGCTACACCTTC. Its translation is CASSLSGGSYGYTF.

With respect to this clone: This same CDR3 is encoded by further DNA sequences in the sample. This sequence joins TRBV6-1 and TRBJ1-2; weak D call: TRBD1 (6 bases). Trimming took off 3 bases at V and 4 bases at J, with 9 bases between the two ends. The CDR3 has 13 amino acids. Germline V gene data show CDR1 as MNHNS and CDR2 as SASEGT. In nucleotides, the CDR3 is TGTGCCAGCAGTGAGCAGGGGACCTATGGCTACACCTTC. Its protein product is CASSEQGTYGYTF.

The V and J genes are TRBV15 and TRBJ2-7; D not certain. The germline V gene encodes CDR1 LNHNV and CDR2 YYDKDF (reference sequence). V lost 0 bases and J lost 6, with 9 bases in between. The CDR3 runs 13 residues. The CDR3, as DNA: TGTGCCACCAGCAGAGAGCCCCTGGGCGAGCAGTACTTC. Translation gives CATSREPLGEQYF.

The CDR3: CSVYGEFQETQYF. DNA of the CDR3: TGCAGCGTTTATGGGGAGTTCCAAGAGACCCAGTACTTC. The chain has TRBV29-1 and TRBJ2-5, with a possible D match to TRBD2 (5 bases). Germline V gene sequence: CDR1 SQVTM, CDR2 ANQGSEA. The CDR3 covers 13 residues. The ends were cut back, 5 bases at V and 1 base at J, with 11 bases in the middle.

This chain connects TRBV7-2 to TRBJ2-2; D unresolved. The CDR3 contains 17 residues. Germline CDR1 and CDR2: SGHTA and FQGNSA. V lost 1 base and J lost 6, with 18 bases in between. The CDR3 loop is CASSLGFFGGVPGELFF. In nucleotides, the CDR3 is TGTGCCAGCAGCTTAGGGTTCTTTGGTGGGGTCCCCGGGGAGCTGTTTTTT.

The chain employs TRBV10-3 and TRBJ1-3; D may be TRBD1 (6 bases). The CDR3 length is 13 residues. V shed 7 bases and J shed 4 bases, with 11 bases lying between them. CDR1 and CDR2 (germline): ENHRY, SYGVKD. The CDR3 nucleotides read TGTGCCATCAACGAGGGGGGCGGAAACACCATATATTTT. The encoded protein is CAINEGGGNTIYF.

Comment on this clone: The sample holds other DNA sequences that translate to the same CDR3. This rearrangement joins TRBV5-1 to TRBJ2-7, with D perhaps TRBD1 (6 bases). The CDR3 runs to 13 residues. Germline values: CDR1 SGHRS, CDR2 YFSETQ. The V end was cut by 2 bases, the J end by 4 bases, with 10 bases between. The CDR3 region is CASSLTGPYEQYF. The DNA for the CDR3 is TGCGCCAGCAGCTTAACAGGGCCTTACGAGCAGTACTTC. The full variable domain, its missing parts supplied by reference TRBV5-1 and TRBJ2-7, is KAGVTQTPRYLIKTRGQQVTLSCSPISGHRSVSWYQQTPGQGLQFLFEYFSETQRNKGNFPGRFSGRQFSNSRSEMNVSTLELGDSALYLCASSLTGPYEQYFGPGTRLTVT.

As concerns this clone: In the same sample, other DNA sequences code for this CDR3. The chain carries TRBV18 and TRBJ1-1; possible D gene TRBD1, 5 bases. The CDR3 covers 15 residues. Germline-derived CDR1 and CDR2 are KGHSH and LQKENI. Trimming removed 0 bases from V and 0 bases from J, with 8 bases in between. CDR3 amino acids: CASSPPAGMNTEAFF. The CDR3 nucleotides read TGTGCCAGCTCACCACCTGCAGGGATGAACACTGAAGCTTTCTTT.

The V call is TRBV5-1, the J call TRBJ1-2, with D unresolved. The CDR3 sequence is 13 residues long. CDR1 is SGHRS, CDR2 YFSETQ, per germline. Deletions cut 4 bases from V and 0 bases from J, with 7 bases between. In nucleotides, the CDR3 is TGCGCCAGCAGCGTCCGACCTAACTATGGCTACACCTTC. This gives the protein CASSVRPNYGYTF.

The V gene is TRBV5-1, the J gene TRBJ1-4; D gene ambiguous. Germline assignment: CDR1 SGHRS and CDR2 YFSETQ. Trimming removed 0 bases at V and 15 bases at J, with 12 bases between. The CDR3 has 12 amino acids. The DNA of the CDR3 is TGCGCCAGCAGCTTGGTTGGGGAGAGGGTGTTTTTT. Translating gives CASSLVGERVFF.

DNA for the CDR3: TGCAGCGCCGAAGCACGGGGTGAAAAACTGTTTTTT. It is translated as CSAEARGEKLFF. The V gene is TRBV29-1, the J gene TRBJ1-4; D not resolved. Germline V gives CDR1 SQVTM, CDR2 ANQGSEA. The CDR3 totals 12 residues. V lost 7 bases to trimming and J lost 7 bases, with 13 bases between them.

The chain carries TRBV11-2 and TRBJ1-2; TRBD1 aligns across 7 bases. From germline, CDR1 is SGHAT and CDR2 FQNNGV. V lost 2 bases to trimming and J lost 0 bases; unmatched junction nucleotides: 3. The CDR3 consists of 15 residues. The CDR3 nucleotides read TGTGCCAGCAGCTTAACGACAGGGACTAACTATGGCTACACCTTC. Residues: CASSLTTGTNYGYTF.

The rearrangement links TRBV2 to TRBJ2-3, with unresolved D. Germline V CDR1 and CDR2: SNHLY, FYNNEI. Trimming removed 8 bases from V and 0 bases from J, with 6 bases in between. The CDR3 runs 12 residues. CDR3: CASRTSTDTQYF. CDR3 bases: TGTGCCAGCCGAACAAGCACAGATACGCAGTATTTT.

This clone was seen a single time. The chain employs TRBV28 and TRBJ2-3, with D possibly TRBD1 on 5 matching bases. V dropped 0 bases and J dropped 0 bases, with 16 bases sitting between them. Germline V gene lookup returns CDR1 MDHEN and CDR2 SYDVKM. The CDR3 is 18 amino acids. CDR3 in amino acids: CASSLWSRRQSSTDTQYF. CDR3 in DNA: TGTGCCAGCAGTTTATGGTCCCGTCGACAGTCGAGCACAGATACGCAGTATTTT.

The chain is built from TRBV6-6 and TRBJ1-4, with D perhaps matching TRBD1 (5 bases). V was clipped by 2 bases and J by 7 bases, with 11 bases between them. Germline lookup yields CDR1 MNHNY and CDR2 SVGAGI (reference sequence). The CDR3 has 14 residues. CDR3: CASSYRRVTEKLFF. As DNA, the CDR3 is TGTGCCAGCAGTTACCGCAGGGTGACTGAAAAACTGTTTTTT.